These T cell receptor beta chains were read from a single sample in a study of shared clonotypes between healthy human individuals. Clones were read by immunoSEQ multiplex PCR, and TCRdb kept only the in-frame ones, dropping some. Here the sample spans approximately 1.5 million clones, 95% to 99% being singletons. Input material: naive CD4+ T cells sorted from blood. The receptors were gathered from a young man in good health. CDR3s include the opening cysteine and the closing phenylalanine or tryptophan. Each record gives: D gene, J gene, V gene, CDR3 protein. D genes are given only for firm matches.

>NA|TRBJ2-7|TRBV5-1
CASSLAQGKYEQYF
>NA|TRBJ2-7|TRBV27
CASRSYPLPGGLFHEQYF
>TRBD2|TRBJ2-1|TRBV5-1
CASSLEVSTSGSIGEQFF
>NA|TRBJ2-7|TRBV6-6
CATKEVGFAYEQYF
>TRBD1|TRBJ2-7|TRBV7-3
CASSLGTGLSYEQYF
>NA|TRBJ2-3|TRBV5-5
CASSLLGADTQYF
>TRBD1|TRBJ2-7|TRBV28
CASSLTSGTGWNEQYF
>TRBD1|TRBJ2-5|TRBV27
CASSHRQGGETQYF
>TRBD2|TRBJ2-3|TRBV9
CASSVSGGTRAQRDTQYF
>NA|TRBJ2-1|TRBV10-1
CASSESIGQLYNEQFF
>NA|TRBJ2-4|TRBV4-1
CASSLLDTRGPKNIQYF
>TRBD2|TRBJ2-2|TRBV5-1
CASTMGLRNTGELFF
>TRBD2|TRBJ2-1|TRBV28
CASSLKVSGLLAGSLSYNEQFF
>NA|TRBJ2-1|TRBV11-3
CASSPRGGNEQFF
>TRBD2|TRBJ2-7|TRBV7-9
CASSLAGDLYEQYF
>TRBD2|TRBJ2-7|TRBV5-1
CASSEGLAAASYEQYF
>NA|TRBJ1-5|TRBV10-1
CASSEWPQHF
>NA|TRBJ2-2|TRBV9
CASSVGAQGTGELFF
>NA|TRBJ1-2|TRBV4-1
CASSQDPESGGYTF
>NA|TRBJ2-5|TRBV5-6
CASSGEGTNPETQYF
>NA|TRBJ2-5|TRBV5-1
CASSTPGETQYF
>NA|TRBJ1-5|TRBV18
CASSPIFLGLNQPQHF
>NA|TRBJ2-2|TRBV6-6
CASSWTPNTGELFF
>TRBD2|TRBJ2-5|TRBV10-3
CAISESATSGQETQYF
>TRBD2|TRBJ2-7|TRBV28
CASSLSGAGFYEQYF
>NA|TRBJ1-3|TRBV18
CASSPQNSGNTIYF
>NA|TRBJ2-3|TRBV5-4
CASRPTQGTDTQYF
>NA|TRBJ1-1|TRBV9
CASTGPDRSEAFF
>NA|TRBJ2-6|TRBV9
CASSVGVESGVLTF
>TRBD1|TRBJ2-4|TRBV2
CASRFTGGFDIQYF
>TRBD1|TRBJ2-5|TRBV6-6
CASSRTGGRETQYF